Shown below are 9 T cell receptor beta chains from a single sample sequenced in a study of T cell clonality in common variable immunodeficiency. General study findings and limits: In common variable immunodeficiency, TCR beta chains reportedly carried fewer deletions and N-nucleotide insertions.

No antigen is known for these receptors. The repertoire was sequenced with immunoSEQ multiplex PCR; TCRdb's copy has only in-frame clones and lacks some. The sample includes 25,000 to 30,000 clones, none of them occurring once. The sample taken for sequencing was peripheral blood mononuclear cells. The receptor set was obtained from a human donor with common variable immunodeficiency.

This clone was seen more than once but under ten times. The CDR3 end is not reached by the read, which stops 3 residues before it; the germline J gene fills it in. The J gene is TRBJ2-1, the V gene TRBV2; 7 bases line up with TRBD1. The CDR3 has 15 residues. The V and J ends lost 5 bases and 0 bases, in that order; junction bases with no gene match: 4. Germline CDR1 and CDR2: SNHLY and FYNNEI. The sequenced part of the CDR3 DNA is TGTGCCAGCAGTCTGACAGGGAGCTCCTACAATGAG. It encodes CASSLTGSSYNE. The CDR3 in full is CASSLTGSSYNEQFF.

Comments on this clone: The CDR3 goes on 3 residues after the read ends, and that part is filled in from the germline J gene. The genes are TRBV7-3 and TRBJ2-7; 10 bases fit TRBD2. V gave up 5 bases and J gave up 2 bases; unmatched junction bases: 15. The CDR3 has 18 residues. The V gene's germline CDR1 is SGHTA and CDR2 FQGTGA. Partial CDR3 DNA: TGTGCCAGCAGCCTCGCTTCTAGCGGGAGAATGTCCCCCTACGAG. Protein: CASSLASSGRMSPYE. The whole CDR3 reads CASSLASSGRMSPYEQYF.

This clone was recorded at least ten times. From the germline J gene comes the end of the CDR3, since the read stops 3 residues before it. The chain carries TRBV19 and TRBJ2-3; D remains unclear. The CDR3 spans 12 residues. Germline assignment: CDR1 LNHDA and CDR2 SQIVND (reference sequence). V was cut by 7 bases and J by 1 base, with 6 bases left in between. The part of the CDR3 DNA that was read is TGTGCCAGTAATGGCCGCACAGATACG. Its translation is CASNGRTDT. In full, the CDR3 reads CASNGRTDTQYF. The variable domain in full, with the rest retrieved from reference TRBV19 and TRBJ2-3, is DGGITQSPKYLFRKEGQNVTLSCEQNLNHDAMYWYRQDPGQGLRLIYYSQIVNDFQKGDIAEGYSVSREKKESFPLTVTSAQKNPTAFYLCASNGRTDTQYFGPGTRLTVL.

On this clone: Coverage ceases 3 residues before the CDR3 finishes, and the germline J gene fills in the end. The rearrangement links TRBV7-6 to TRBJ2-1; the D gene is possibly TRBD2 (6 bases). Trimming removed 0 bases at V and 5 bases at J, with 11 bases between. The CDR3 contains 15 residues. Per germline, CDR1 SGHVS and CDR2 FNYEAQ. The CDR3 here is CASSLADYLNNEQFF. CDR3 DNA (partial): TGTGCCAGCAGCTTAGCGGACTACCTTAACAATGAG.

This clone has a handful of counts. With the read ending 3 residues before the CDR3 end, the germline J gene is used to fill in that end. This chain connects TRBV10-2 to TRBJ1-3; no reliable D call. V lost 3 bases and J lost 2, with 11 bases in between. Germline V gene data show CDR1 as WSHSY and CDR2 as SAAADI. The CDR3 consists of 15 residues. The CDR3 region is CASSDYRTAGNTIYF. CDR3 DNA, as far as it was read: TGCGCCAGCAGTGATTATCGAACGGCTGGAAACACC.

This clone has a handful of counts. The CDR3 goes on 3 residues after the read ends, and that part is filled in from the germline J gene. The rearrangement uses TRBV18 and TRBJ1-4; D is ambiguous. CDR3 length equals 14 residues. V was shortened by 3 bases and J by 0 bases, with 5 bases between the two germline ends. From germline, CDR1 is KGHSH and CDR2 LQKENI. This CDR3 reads CASSPLPTNEKLFF. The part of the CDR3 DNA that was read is TGTGCCAGCTCACCCCTTCCAACTAATGAAAAA.

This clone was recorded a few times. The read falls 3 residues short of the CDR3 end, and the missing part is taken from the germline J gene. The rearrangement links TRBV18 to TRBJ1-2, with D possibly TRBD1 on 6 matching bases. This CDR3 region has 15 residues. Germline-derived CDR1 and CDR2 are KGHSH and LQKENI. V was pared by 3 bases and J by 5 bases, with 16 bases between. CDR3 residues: CASSPGTGHIYGYTF. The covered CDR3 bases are TGTGCCAGCTCACCGGGGACGGGACACATATATGGC.

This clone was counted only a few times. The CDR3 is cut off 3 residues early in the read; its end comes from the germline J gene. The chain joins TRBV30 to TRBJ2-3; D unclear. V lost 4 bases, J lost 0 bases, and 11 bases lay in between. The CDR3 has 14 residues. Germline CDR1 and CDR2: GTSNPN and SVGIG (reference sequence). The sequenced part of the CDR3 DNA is TGTGCCTGGACGTCTGCGACTAGCACAGATACG. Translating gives CAWTSATSTDT. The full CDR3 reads CAWTSATSTDTQYF.

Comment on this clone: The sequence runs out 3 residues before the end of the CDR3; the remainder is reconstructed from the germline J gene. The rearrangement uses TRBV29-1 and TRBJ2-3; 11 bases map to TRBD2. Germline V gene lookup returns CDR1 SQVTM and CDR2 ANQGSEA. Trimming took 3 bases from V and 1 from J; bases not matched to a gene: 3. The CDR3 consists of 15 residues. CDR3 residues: CSVDGTSGRTDTQYF. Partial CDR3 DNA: TGCAGCGTTGATGGGACTAGCGGCCGCACAGATACG.